What follows describes a single T cell receptor beta chain. What it binds is not known. This entry is derived from a study of CD8+ T cells in alopecia areata. Study context: At a dose of 5 to 10 mg twice daily, oral tofacitinib was given to treated patients. A 6-month off-drug phase came after tofacitinib, which had lasted 6 to 18 months. Study-level findings and limits: Resident alphabeta T cells of normal skin are also sequenced in scalp samples. Between patients, shared TCR sequences were less clear than in mice. This was possibly due in part to HLA diversity in the patient population.

This CDR3 is built from 13 residues. V was clipped by 6 bases and J by 8 bases; unmatched bases: 5. The germline V gene has CDR1 LNHDA and CDR2 SQIVND (reference sequence). cDNA reverse transcribed from extracted RNA served as the sequencing template. TCRdb keeps only in-frame clones here, not all; method: immunoSEQ multiplex PCR. The data contain more than 200,000 clones, about 68% of them singletons. The specimen comprised CD4+ T cells sorted from blood, sampled at week 0. The chain employs TRBV19 and TRBJ1-4; 8 nucleotides line up with TRBD1. The receptor was isolated from a human donor with alopecia areata. For the CDR3, the DNA is TGTGCCAGTAGAGCCAGGGGGCGCGAAAAACTGTTTTTT. Translation gives CASRARGREKLFF.